This TCR beta chain is drawn from a study of CD8+ T cells in alopecia areata. Germline V gene data show CDR1 as SEHNR and CDR2 as FQNEAQ (reference sequence). V gave up 5 bases and J gave up 5 bases, with 15 bases separating them. This CDR3 is built from 14 residues. After isolation, RNA underwent reverse transcription to generate cDNA as the sequencing template. The protocol was immunoSEQ multiplex PCR, while the TCRdb copy is restricted to in-frame clones and leaves out a portion. This sample carries roughly 60,000 clones, 44% of them seen once, and the ten largest clones take roughly half. The study's findings and limits: Across lesional scalp, and particularly alopecia totalis/universalis, clonality surpassed that of normal scalp. The study also sequences resident alphabeta T cells of normal skin in scalp samples.

Remarks on this clone: What it recognizes is unknown.

Obtained from alopecia areata patients were lesional scalp punch biopsies along with peripheral blood. The clonotype comes from a human donor with alopecia areata. The source material was NKG2D-low CD8+ T cells sorted from blood. The chain links TRBV7-9 to TRBJ2-5; TRBD1 is a possible D gene (6 bases). The CDR3: CASSPADRRETQYF. The CDR3 DNA reads TGTGCCAGCAGCCCCGCCGACAGGCGGGAGACCCAGTACTTC.